The 18 T cell receptor beta chains in this list originate from one sample, sequenced in a study of cytomegalovirus exposure and HLA in healthy donors (dated by TCRdb to about 2017). To prepare the library, the immunoSEQ multiplex PCR assay was applied. For the multiplex PCR, a mixture combining 60 forward primers for TCR Vbeta segments and 13 reverse primers for TCR Jbeta segments was used. Held by TCRdb, this immuneACCESS table contains in-frame sequences only and omits some clones. Under half of the omission traces to an unresolved V gene where checked; the cause of the rest is unknown. The sample records a few hundred thousand clones, approximately 80% of which are singletons. Of the sample, 8% falls within the top ten clones. Material for sequencing was PBMCs. These receptors all come from a woman aged 55-69 years in good health and CMV-seropositive.

The V gene is TRBV4-1, the J gene TRBJ2-7, with a weak D call TRBD2 (5 bases). The V end lost 0 bases, the J end lost 3 bases, and 18 bases lay between the germline ends. Germline CDR1 is MGHRA and CDR2 is YSYEKL. The CDR3 consists of 17 residues. The CDR3, as DNA: TGCGCCAGCAGCCAAGATCCCCACGCGGGTTTAATCTACGAGCAGTACTTC. This sequence encodes CASSQDPHAGLIYEQYF.

In its sample, this clone was seen a few times. The V gene is TRBV2, the J gene TRBJ1-1; TRBD1 aligns across 8 bases. CDR1 and CDR2 (germline): SNHLY, FYNNEI. The CDR3 spans 12 residues. With 10 bases clipped from V and 6 bases from J, the junction kept 7 bases outside the gene matches. In DNA, the CDR3 is TGTGCCACCCGGACAGGGCGTGCTGAAGCTTTCTTT. Protein: CATRTGRAEAFF.

The genes are TRBV6-6 and TRBJ2-7; 13 bases line up with TRBD2. After removal of 8 bases from V and 7 bases from J, the junction contained 14 bases not matched to a gene. The V gene's germline CDR1 is MNHNY and CDR2 SVGAGI (reference sequence). This CDR3 region has 16 residues. The CDR3 here is CASGLSLAGGPGEQYF. The CDR3 nucleotides are TGTGCCAGCGGACTGTCACTAGCGGGAGGGCCTGGAGAGCAGTACTTC.

The rearrangement joins TRBV9 to TRBJ2-6, with 8 bases matching TRBD1. The V and J ends lost 3 bases and 2 bases, in that order; junction bases with no gene match: 13. This CDR3 contains 19 residues. CDR1 is SGDLS and CDR2 is YYNGEE in the germline V gene. This CDR3 reads CASSELQGEYSTGANVLTF. In DNA form, the CDR3 reads TGTGCCAGCAGCGAACTACAGGGGGAGTACTCCACTGGGGCCAACGTCCTGACTTTC.

This chain connects TRBV7-2 to TRBJ1-2; perhaps TRBD1 as D (5 bases). The CDR3 runs 17 residues. The germline V gene has CDR1 SGHTA and CDR2 FQGNSA. V was cut by 1 base and J by 6 bases, with 21 bases left in between. The DNA for the CDR3 is TGTGCCAGCAGCTTAGGTGGAGGGGCAGGGTTAATTGATGGCTACACCTTC. As protein: CASSLGGGAGLIDGYTF. Supplemented by reference TRBV7-2 and TRBJ1-2, the full variable domain reads GAGVSQSPSNKVTEKGKDVELRCDPISGHTALYWYRQSLGQGLEFLIYFQGNSAPDKSGLPSDRFSAERTGGSVSTLTIQRTQQEDSAVYLCASSLGGGAGLIDGYTFGSGTRLTVV.

The chain has TRBV29-1 and TRBJ1-4; no clear D. The CDR3 sequence is 10 residues long. Germline values: CDR1 SQVTM, CDR2 ANQGSEA. The V gene lost 5 bases and the J gene lost 7 bases, with 5 bases spanning the gap. This chain's CDR3 is CSVFSEKLFF. Written as DNA, the CDR3 is TGCAGCGTTTTCAGTGAAAAACTGTTTTTT.

The V call is TRBV4-1, the J call TRBJ1-2, with TRBD1 identical over 7 bases. The CDR3 is 16 amino acids. CDR1 MGHRA and CDR2 YSYEKL come from the germline V gene. V shed 1 base and J 2 bases; nucleotides not matched to a gene: 7. In nucleotides, the CDR3 is TGCGCCAGCAGCCAAGTATCCCGGGACAGAAACTATGGCTACACCTTC. Translating it yields CASSQVSRDRNYGYTF.

The CDR3 coding sequence is TGTGCCAGCAGCCCTGATTTTGGGACTAGCACAGATACGCAGTATTTT. Translating it yields CASSPDFGTSTDTQYF. The rearrangement joins TRBV4-2 to TRBJ2-3; tentatively, D is TRBD2 (6 bases). Between the trimmed V and J ends, which lost 4 bases and 0 bases, there was a span of 14 bases. This CDR3 has 16 residues. Germline values: CDR1 LGHNA, CDR2 YNFKEQ.

V usage is TRBV18 and J usage is TRBJ2-1, with 7 bases identical to TRBD2. The CDR3 length is 15 residues. Per the germline V gene, CDR1 is KGHSH and CDR2 is LQKENI. With V trimmed by 3 bases and J by 4 bases, 6 bases remained unmatched. CDR3 sequence (DNA): TGTGCCAGCTCACCCCCCAGCGGGGCATACAATGAGCAGTTCTTC. Its protein is CASSPPSGAYNEQFF.

This chain links TRBV9 with TRBJ1-5, with D maybe TRBD1 (5 bases). The CDR3 is 15 residues long. Looked up from germline, CDR1 is SGDLS and CDR2 is YYNGEE. Trimming left V 6 bases short and J 0 bases short, with 13 bases between. The CDR3 region has the DNA TGTGCCAGCAACCACCAGGGTGATAGCAATCAGCCCCAGCATTTT. Its translation: CASNHQGDSNQPQHF.

This chain connects TRBV5-6 to TRBJ2-2; 8 bases are a match to TRBD1. CDR1 and CDR2 (germline): SGHDT, YYEEEE. Trimming cost V 2 bases and J 1 base; bases outside gene matches: 4. The CDR3 is 16 amino acids. The CDR3 nucleotides are TGTGCCAGCAGCTTTCTACAGGGGGGGAACACCGGGGAGCTGTTTTTT. Residues: CASSFLQGGNTGELFF.

The gene calls are TRBV5-5 and TRBJ2-7, with 11 bases fitting TRBD1. V lost 2 bases to trimming and J lost 3 bases; unmatched junction nucleotides: 1. Germline CDR1 SGHKS, CDR2 YYEKEE (reference sequence). The CDR3 has 14 amino acids. CDR3 sequence (DNA): TGTGCCAGCAGCTTCGGGACAGGGGGCTACGAGCAGTACTTC. It codes for CASSFGTGGYEQYF.

The V gene is TRBV5-5, the J gene TRBJ2-2; D ambiguous. Deletions cut 2 bases from V and 6 bases from J, with 5 bases between. The CDR3 is 12 amino acids. Germline V gene sequence: CDR1 SGHKS, CDR2 YYEKEE (reference sequence). This chain's CDR3 is CASSFNSGELFF. Here the CDR3 DNA reads TGTGCCAGCAGCTTCAATTCCGGGGAGCTGTTTTTT.

In this sample, this clone turned up a few times. The chain recombines TRBV5-1 with TRBJ2-1; TRBD2 agrees at 11 bases. Germline loops: CDR1 SGHRS, CDR2 YFSETQ. This CDR3 has 16 amino acids. V shed 4 bases, J shed 0 bases, and the junction held 3 bases outside the gene matches. The CDR3 DNA reads as TGCGCCAGCAGCAGTAGCGGGAGGGACTCCTACAATGAGCAGTTCTTC. Encoded protein: CASSSSGRDSYNEQFF.

The rearrangement joins TRBV7-9 to TRBJ2-7, with TRBD2 matching 10 bases. The CDR3 runs to 15 residues. V gave up 4 bases and J gave up 3 bases; unmatched junction bases: 6. Germline lookup yields CDR1 SEHNR and CDR2 FQNEAQ (reference sequence). The CDR3 nucleotides are TGTGCCAGCAGCTCCCGTACTAGCGGGAACTACGAGCAGTACTTC. As protein: CASSSRTSGNYEQYF.

The chain uses TRBV5-1 and TRBJ2-3; 15 bases align to TRBD2. J gave up 2 bases and V 4 bases, and 11 bases lay outside the gene matches. The V gene's germline CDR1 is SGHRS and CDR2 YFSETQ. This CDR3 contains 19 residues. CDR3 bases: TGCGCCAGCAGCCATGGGGGGACTAGCGGGAGGAGGTCCACAGATACGCAGTATTTT. Residues: CASSHGGTSGRRSTDTQYF. Full variable domain (missing parts from reference TRBV5-1 and TRBJ2-3): KAGVTQTPRYLIKTRGQQVTLSCSPISGHRSVSWYQQTPGQGLQFLFEYFSETQRNKGNFPGRFSGRQFSNSRSEMNVSTLELGDSALYLCASSHGGTSGRRSTDTQYFGPGTRLTVL.

Comment on this clone: One end of the junction fails to match germline, which may point to a read error. The chain couples TRBV5-1 to TRBJ2-1; D gene uncertain. The CDR3 contains 12 residues. Germline V CDR1 and CDR2: SGHRS, YFSETQ. The CDR3 reads CTSSDTYNEQFF. In nucleotides, the CDR3 is TGCACCAGCAGTGACACCTACAATGAGCAGTTCTTC.

The J gene is TRBJ2-3, the V gene TRBV19; 7 nucleotides agree with TRBD2. The germline gives CDR1 LNHDA, CDR2 SQIVND (reference sequence). The CDR3 sequence is 15 residues long. V lost 5 bases, J lost 4 bases, and 9 bases stayed unmatched. The CDR3, as DNA: TGTGCCAGTAGTCTCACTAGCGTTAGGCCAGATACGCAGTATTTT. Protein product: CASSLTSVRPDTQYF.